This T cell receptor (beta chain) was identified during a study of blood T cell repertoires in COVID-19. In this sample, this clone turned up once. Assay: immunoSEQ multiplex PCR; the TCRdb copy retains only in-frame clones and omits some. This table has 150,000 to 200,000 clones, 75% to 90% appearing once. J lost 3 bases, V lost 1 base, and 5 bases had no gene match. The length of the CDR3 is 16 residues. The germline V gene encodes CDR1 MNHEY and CDR2 SMNVEV (reference sequence). Sequences were obtained from peripheral blood. The gene calls are TRBV27 and TRBJ2-2; 7 bases map to TRBD2. The origin of this receptor is a man aged 60 to 69 with acute or convalescent COVID-19. The CDR3, as DNA: TGTGCCAGCAGTTTATTGGTGCGGGAGTACACCGGGGAGCTGTTTTTT. This encodes CASSLLVREYTGELFF.